These 21 T cell receptor beta chains originate from one sample sequenced in a study of shared clonotypes between healthy human individuals. Repertoires were generated with immunoSEQ multiplex PCR, while TCRdb's copy carries only in-frame clones and drops some. Here the sample spans fewer than 3 million clones, around 90% being singletons. Input material: naive CD4+ T cells from PBMCs. The sample's subset: CD45RA+ positively selected. These receptors originate from a young man in good health. Some clones in this sample may be carry-over from other donors' samples.

This clone was counted between two and nine times. This chain links TRBV6-1 with TRBJ2-7; TRBD2 is a possible D gene (6 bases). Germline assignment: CDR1 MNHNS and CDR2 SASEGT. This CDR3 has 16 amino acids. V shed 2 bases and J shed 0 bases, with 14 bases lying between them. CDR3: CASSETPDGSSYEQYF. CDR3 DNA: TGTGCCAGCAGTGAAACCCCGGACGGGAGCTCCTACGAGCAGTACTTC.

This clone has only a few counts. This chain links TRBV4-2 with TRBJ2-1, with D maybe TRBD2 (6 bases). CDR3 length equals 18 residues. The germline gives CDR1 LGHNA, CDR2 YNFKEQ. With 0 bases removed from V and 1 base from J, the gap between germline ends came to 16 bases. CDR3 in DNA: TGTGCCAGCAGCCAAGATTCCCCTAGCGTACGATCCTACAATGAGCAGTTCTTC. It codes for CASSQDSPSVRSYNEQFF.

The V gene is TRBV7-2, the J gene TRBJ2-7, with TRBD1 as a possible D gene (6 bases). In germline, CDR1 is SGHTA, CDR2 FQGNSA. V lost 3 bases and J lost 10, with 16 bases in between. The CDR3 sequence is 13 residues long. CDR3 in DNA: TGTGCCAGCAGCTTGGAAAACAGGGTGTTCCAGTACTTC. It is translated as CASSLENRVFQYF.

The count of this clone is one. The V gene is TRBV5-6, the J gene TRBJ2-1; D gene ambiguous. Germline CDR1 SGHDT, CDR2 YYEEEE. Trimming took off 0 bases at V and 3 bases at J, with 10 bases between the two ends. The CDR3 totals 15 residues. CDR3 in amino acids: CASSLAGFYYNEQFF. The CDR3 DNA reads as TGTGCCAGCAGCTTGGCCGGGTTTTACTACAATGAGCAGTTCTTC.

The chain recombines TRBV9 with TRBJ2-5; tentatively, D is TRBD1 (5 bases). Per germline, CDR1 SGDLS and CDR2 YYNGEE. The V gene lost 0 bases and the J gene lost 4 bases, with 13 bases spanning the gap. The CDR3 extends over 15 amino acids. This CDR3 is CASSVEGNVGETQYF. The CDR3 coding sequence is TGTGCCAGCAGCGTAGAGGGGAATGTAGGAGAGACCCAGTACTTC. The full variable domain, completed using reference TRBV9 and TRBJ2-5, is DSGVTQTPKHLITATGQRVTLRCSPRSGDLSVYWYQQSLDQGLQFLIQYYNGEERAKGNILERFSAQQFPDLHSELNLSSLELGDSALYFCASSVEGNVGETQYFGPGTRLLVL.

The J gene is TRBJ1-2, the V gene TRBV27, with 8 bases aligning to TRBD1. From germline, CDR1 is MNHEY and CDR2 SMNVEV (reference sequence). The ends lost 5 bases at V and 7 bases at J; junction bases unmatched: 6. CDR3 length: 13 amino acids. CDR3 DNA sequence: TGTGCCAGCAGTAGGACAGGGCCTACTGGCTACACCTTC. Translating it yields CASSRTGPTGYTF.

J is TRBJ2-1 and V is TRBV5-6; 9 bases line up with TRBD1. Losses at the gene ends were 1 base for V and 4 bases for J; bases not matched to a gene: 3. CDR3 size: 15 residues. Germline CDR1 reads SGHDT; CDR2 reads YYEEEE. The DNA for the CDR3 is TGTGCCAGCAGCTTGTTCGGACAGGGGTACAATGAGCAGTTCTTC. Translated, it gives CASSLFGQGYNEQFF.

This clone was seen just once. The genes are TRBV4-2 and TRBJ2-7, with 7 bases that match TRBD1. This CDR3 region has 14 residues. V gave up 0 bases and J gave up 7 bases; unmatched junction bases: 6. Germline lookup yields CDR1 LGHNA and CDR2 YNFKEQ. The CDR3 region is CASSQDTAGGEQYF. The CDR3 nucleotides are TGTGCCAGCAGCCAAGATACCGCAGGGGGAGAGCAGTACTTC.

V gene TRBV28 combines with J gene TRBJ1-3; D is unresolved. V shed 6 bases and J shed 0 bases, with 18 bases lying between them. The CDR3 consists of 17 residues. Germline-derived CDR1 and CDR2 are MDHEN and SYDVKM. The CDR3 DNA follows: TGTGCCAGCAGCAACTTAGGGAGGGAAAGCTCTGGAAACACCATATATTTT. It codes for CASSNLGRESSGNTIYF. Based on the CDR3 plus reference TRBV28 and TRBJ1-3, the full variable domain is DVKVTQSSRYLVKRTGEKVFLECVQDMDHENMFWYRQDPGLGLRLIYFSYDVKMKEKGDIPEGYSVSREKKERFSLILESASTNQTSMYLCASSNLGRESSGNTIYFGEGSWLTVV.

The rearrangement uses TRBV11-3 and TRBJ2-1; 16 nucleotides align to TRBD2. V trimming: 6 bases; J trimming: 9 bases; junction bases outside the gene matches: 5. Germline-derived CDR1 and CDR2 are SGHNT and YENEEA. CDR3 length: 15 amino acids. CDR3 coding DNA: TGTGCCAGCAGTCCCGGGACTAGCGGGAGGGGTGAGCAGTTCTTC. Its translation: CASSPGTSGRGEQFF.

The rearrangement links TRBV6-6 to TRBJ2-1; TRBD2 agrees at 12 bases. The CDR3 totals 15 residues. The V segment lost 2 bases and the J segment 8 bases; nucleotides outside the gene matches: 4. Germline V gene sequence: CDR1 MNHNY, CDR2 SVGAGI (reference sequence). The CDR3 here is CASSYALAGGYEQFF. CDR3 nucleotide sequence: TGTGCCAGCAGTTACGCCCTAGCGGGAGGGTATGAGCAGTTCTTC.

The sample holds a few counts of this clone. The rearrangement links TRBV11-2 to TRBJ1-1; D not resolved. Trimming pared 0 bases from V and 7 bases from J, leaving 12 bases between. The germline CDR1 and CDR2 sequences are SGHAT and FQNNGV. CDR3 length equals 14 residues. The CDR3 sequence is CASSLDRGLREAFF. The CDR3 nucleotides are TGTGCCAGCAGCTTAGATAGAGGGCTACGTGAAGCTTTCTTT.

The V call is TRBV30, the J call TRBJ1-2; tentative D call: TRBD1 (6 bases). V shed 4 bases and J shed 4 bases, with 16 bases lying between them. This CDR3 has 14 amino acids. CDR1 is GTSNPN, CDR2 SVGIG, per germline (reference sequence). Here the CDR3 DNA reads TGTGCCTGGAAGACCTCCGGGACATTCTATGGCTACACCTTC. Translated: CAWKTSGTFYGYTF.

The chain links TRBV6-5 to TRBJ1-1, with D maybe TRBD1 (5 bases). The CDR3 spans 12 residues. Trimming took off 5 bases at V and 4 bases at J, with 8 bases between the two ends. The germline CDR1 and CDR2 sequences are MNHEY and SVGAGI. In DNA form, the CDR3 reads TGTGCCAGCAGTCCAGGGAGCACTGAAGCTTTCTTT. Its protein product is CASSPGSTEAFF.

With respect to this clone: Other nucleotide sequences in the sample specify the same CDR3. The CDR3 reads CASSRTGVGANVLTF. For the CDR3, the DNA is TGTGCCAGCAGCAGAACAGGGGTTGGGGCCAACGTCCTGACTTTC. The V call is TRBV6-5, the J call TRBJ2-6, with 7 bases that match TRBD1. The CDR3 sequence is 15 residues long. Trimming cost V 6 bases and J 3 bases; bases outside gene matches: 5. Germline CDR1 and CDR2: MNHEY and SVGAGI.

The chain links TRBV29-1 to TRBJ2-3; D is possibly TRBD1 (5 bases). Germline CDR1 reads SQVTM; CDR2 reads ANQGSEA. V was shortened by 6 bases and J by 1 base, with 8 bases between the two germline ends. CDR3 length equals 12 residues. This CDR3 is CSVDMGTDTQYF. CDR3 nucleotides: TGCAGCGTGGACATGGGCACAGATACGCAGTATTTT.

The V call is TRBV28, the J call TRBJ1-3, with D possibly TRBD1 on 6 matching bases. Germline V gene sequence: CDR1 MDHEN, CDR2 SYDVKM. Trimming cost V 4 bases and J 0 bases, with 16 bases left between them. The CDR3 is 17 amino acids. Here the CDR3 reads CASSSTTDRISGNTIYF. The CDR3 DNA follows: TGTGCCAGCAGTTCCACCACCGACAGGATCTCTGGAAACACCATATATTTT.

The chain is built from TRBV7-9 and TRBJ2-5; TRBD2 aligns across 13 bases. The end of the DNA is better explained by TRBJ2-7, so the J call may be wrong. Germline-derived CDR1 and CDR2 are SEHNR and FQNEAQ (reference sequence). There are 16 residues in the CDR3. CDR3 coding DNA: TGTGCCAGCAGCCTCGAGACTAGCGGGAGGAGGAACGAGCAGTACTTC. It is translated as CASSLETSGRRNEQYF.

This sequence joins TRBV5-4 and TRBJ1-1; D is ambiguous. The CDR3 loop spans 11 amino acids. The V gene lost 3 bases and the J gene lost 4 bases, with 4 bases spanning the gap. Germline assignment: CDR1 SGHNT and CDR2 YYREEE (reference sequence). The CDR3 here is CASSSSTEAFF. CDR3 bases: TGTGCCAGCAGCTCTTCCACTGAAGCTTTCTTT.

This chain connects TRBV7-8 to TRBJ1-2; 8 positions agree with TRBD1. The V gene's germline CDR1 is SGHVS and CDR2 FQNEAQ. V lost 4 bases to trimming and J lost 5 bases; unmatched junction nucleotides: 9. This CDR3 has 15 residues. For the CDR3, the DNA is TGTGCCAGCAGCTCACTGGGACAGGCTCAGTATGGCTACACCTTC. This codes for CASSSLGQAQYGYTF.

The chain has TRBV11-3 and TRBJ2-2; 12 positions match TRBD2. This CDR3 region has 18 residues. Trimming at V came to 1 base and at J to 3 bases, leaving 6 bases not matched to a gene. Germline CDR1 SGHNT, CDR2 YENEEA. The CDR3 is CASSLGLAGGPDTGELFF. Written as DNA, the CDR3 is TGTGCCAGCAGCTTAGGGCTAGCGGGAGGGCCCGACACCGGGGAGCTGTTTTTT.